These 26 T cell receptor beta chains share one sample of origin, sequenced in a study of T cell responses to AZD1222 COVID-19 vaccine. Clones were read by immunoSEQ multiplex PCR, and TCRdb kept only the in-frame ones, dropping some. Of roughly 130,000 clones listed, about 91% are singletons. Sequences were derived from peripheral blood, sampled on day 0 of AZD1222 vaccination. All receptors come from an adult in good health.

This chain connects TRBV28 to TRBJ2-1; 10 bases match TRBD1. V was pared by 3 bases and J by 7 bases, with 12 bases of the junction left unmatched. Germline V gives CDR1 MDHEN, CDR2 SYDVKM. This CDR3 is 17 amino acids long. The CDR3 reads CASSFGQGQGRRNEQFF. DNA of the CDR3: TGTGCCAGCAGTTTTGGACAGGGACAGGGGCGTAGGAATGAGCAGTTCTTC.

CDR3: CASSVGAVASQEYV. CDR3 coding DNA: TGTGCCAGCAGCGTAGGGGCGGTGGCTAGCCAAGAGTACGTC. The V call is TRBV7-2, the J call TRBJ2-7; either TRBD1 or TRBD2 may supply D (5 bases each). The germline CDR1 and CDR2 sequences are SGHTA and FQGNSA. Trimming stripped 5 bases from V and 11 bases from J, with 22 bases between. This CDR3 is built from 14 residues.

The V call is TRBV11-3, the J call TRBJ2-7, with D perhaps TRBD2 (5 bases). V was clipped by 4 bases and J by 12 bases, with 19 bases between them. CDR1 and CDR2 (germline): SGHNT, YENEEA. The CDR3 totals 13 residues. The CDR3 sequence is CASSSPPLRTPYV. As DNA, the CDR3 is TGTGCCAGCAGCTCTCCCCCCCTTCGGACTCCGTACGTC.

For the CDR3, the DNA is TGTGCCAGCAGCACTAGACAGGGTTTCGAGCAGTACTTC. Its translation: CASSTRQGFEQYF. The chain joins TRBV11-2 to TRBJ2-7; 7 nucleotides agree with TRBD1. Per the germline V gene, CDR1 is SGHAT and CDR2 is FQNNGV. V shed 5 bases and J 6 bases; nucleotides not matched to a gene: 7. This CDR3 is 13 amino acids long. Based on the CDR3 plus reference TRBV11-2 and TRBJ2-7, the full variable domain is EAGVAQSPRYKIIEKRQSVAFWCNPISGHATLYWYQQILGQGPKLLIQFQNNGVVDDSQLPKDRFSAERLKGVDSTLKIQPAKLEDSAVYLCASSTRQGFEQYFGPGTRLTVT.

The chain carries TRBV18 and TRBJ1-1; D is uncertain. Trimming took off 2 bases at V and 3 bases at J, with 13 bases between the two ends. The CDR3 has 15 amino acids. In germline, CDR1 is KGHSH, CDR2 LQKENI. CDR3 sequence (DNA): TGTGCCAGCTCACCAAGAGAGGAAAGTGACACTGAAGCTTTCTTT. Residues: CASSPREESDTEAFF.

The chain combines TRBV24-1 with TRBJ1-5; 7 bases fit TRBD1. V lost 4 bases and J lost 6; bases outside the gene matches: 8. Germline CDR1 KGHDR, CDR2 SFDVKD. CDR3 length equals 15 residues. CDR3 in amino acids: CATSDPGTVGQPQHF. In DNA, the CDR3 is TGTGCCACCAGTGACCCCGGGACAGTAGGTCAGCCCCAGCATTTT.

CDR3 sequence: CASSLTGGPTTTDTQYF. The CDR3 DNA is TGTGCCAGCAGCTTAACGGGTGGGCCGACTACCACAGATACGCAGTATTTT. The chain uses TRBV5-5 and TRBJ2-3; TRBD2 might be the D (5 bases). Germline loops: CDR1 SGHKS, CDR2 YYEKEE (reference sequence). V was cut by 2 bases and J by 2 bases, with 18 bases left in between. CDR3 length equals 17 residues.

The chain employs TRBV3-1 (or the pseudogene TRBV3-2) and TRBJ1-6, with 8 bases matching TRBD1. The CDR3 covers 14 residues. Germline CDR1 is LGHDT and CDR2 is YNNKEL (reference sequence). The V gene end was trimmed by 4 bases and the J gene end by 9 bases; junction bases not matched to a gene: 5. Here the CDR3 DNA reads TGTGCCAGCAGCCTCGGACAGGGAGCTTCACCCCTCCACTTT. Translation gives CASSLGQGASPLHF.

The chain uses TRBV5-1 and TRBJ2-7; D not certain. Trimming removed 5 bases from V and 2 bases from J, with 11 bases in between. The CDR3 runs 13 residues. Germline V CDR1 and CDR2: SGHRS, YFSETQ. Here the CDR3 reads CASRLRAAYEQYF. DNA of the CDR3: TGCGCCAGCAGATTACGGGCAGCCTACGAGCAGTACTTC.

The CDR3, as DNA: TGTGCCAGCAGCTCACCGACAGGGGGCGCCTATGGCTACACCTTC. It codes for CASSSPTGGAYGYTF. The V and J genes are TRBV7-9 and TRBJ1-2; 10 bases map to TRBD1. Per the germline V gene, CDR1 is SEHNR and CDR2 is FQNEAQ (reference sequence). The CDR3 totals 15 residues. Trimming took 4 bases from V and 4 from J; bases not matched to a gene: 6.

This sequence joins TRBV9 and TRBJ1-4, with 7 bases aligning to TRBD1. The length of the CDR3 is 16 residues. Per germline, CDR1 SGDLS and CDR2 YYNGEE. J was trimmed by 7 bases and V by 0 bases; bases with no gene match: 9. The CDR3 DNA follows: TGTGCCAGCAGCGTAGCAGGGGGGGTAGGCGGTGAAAAACTGTTTTTT. Translating it yields CASSVAGGVGGEKLFF.

The gene calls are TRBV7-9 and TRBJ1-4; 7 positions agree with TRBD1. This CDR3 comprises 15 residues. CDR1 and CDR2 from the germline V gene are SEHNR and FQNEAQ (reference sequence). Trimming removed 5 bases from V and 4 bases from J; junction bases left unmatched: 7. The CDR3 sequence is CASSPRQGLNEKLFF. CDR3 coding DNA: TGTGCCAGCAGCCCCAGACAGGGACTTAATGAAAAACTGTTTTTT.

This chain links TRBV9 with TRBJ2-1; D uncertain. Germline assignment: CDR1 SGDLS and CDR2 YYNGEE. The CDR3 has 15 amino acids. V lost 3 bases and J lost 4, with 14 bases in between. DNA for the CDR3: TGTGCCAGCAGCGCTGGCCCGGCAGATTACAATGAGCAGTTCTTC. Protein: CASSAGPADYNEQFF.

Notes on this clone: This specimen includes other DNA sequences encoding the same CDR3. This chain connects TRBV11-2 to TRBJ1-2; D is ambiguous. Germline assignment: CDR1 SGHAT and CDR2 FQNNGV. The ends were cut back, 3 bases at V and 0 bases at J, with 5 bases in the middle. This CDR3 spans 13 amino acids. The CDR3 loop reads CASSLGSNYGYTF. The CDR3 DNA is TGTGCCAGCAGCTTGGGTTCTAACTATGGCTACACCTTC.

This rearrangement joins TRBV6-6 to TRBJ1-2; D may be TRBD1 (5 bases). Germline V CDR1 and CDR2: MNHNY, SVGAGI (reference sequence). Trimming removed 3 bases at V and 4 bases at J, with 12 bases between. This CDR3 is 14 amino acids long. The CDR3 bases are TGTGCCAGCAGTTATCAGGACAAACGCTATGGCTACACCTTC. Its translation is CASSYQDKRYGYTF.

This chain links TRBV5-1 with TRBJ1-1; the match to TRBD1 covers 12 bases. Germline CDR1 reads SGHRS; CDR2 reads YFSETQ. This CDR3 has 17 amino acids. With V trimmed by 2 bases and J by 2 bases, 7 bases remained unmatched. CDR3 sequence: CASSFRDRGHRNTEAFF. DNA for the CDR3: TGCGCCAGCAGCTTTCGGGACAGGGGGCATCGAAACACTGAAGCTTTCTTT.

CDR3 residues: CASGTGAADTQYF. In DNA, the CDR3 is TGTGCCAGCGGGACAGGGGCCGCAGATACGCAGTATTTT. The chain links TRBV12-3 or TRBV12-4 to TRBJ2-3; 10 bases agree with TRBD1. V lost 8 bases to trimming and J lost 4 bases; unmatched junction nucleotides: 3. The CDR3 sequence is 13 residues long.

The chain couples TRBV5-1 to TRBJ2-7, with TRBD2 matching over 11 bases. The V gene end was trimmed by 4 bases and the J gene end by 2 bases; junction bases not matched to a gene: 14. CDR1 SGHRS and CDR2 YFSETQ come from the germline V gene. The CDR3 consists of 18 residues. CDR3 sequence reads: CASSPGTSGGRITYEQYF. For the CDR3, the DNA is TGCGCCAGCAGCCCGGGGACTAGCGGCGGCCGAATCACCTACGAGCAGTACTTC.

The rearrangement joins TRBV30 to TRBJ2-7; 12 bases match TRBD2. Germline assignment: CDR1 GTSNPN and CDR2 SVGIG (reference sequence). This CDR3 comprises 16 residues. Trimming at V came to 0 bases and at J to 1 base, leaving 4 bases not matched to a gene. CDR3 in DNA: TGTGCCTGGAGTGTGCTAGCGGGGGGGATGTCCTACGAGCAGTACTTC. Translation: CAWSVLAGGMSYEQYF.

This chain connects TRBV9 to TRBJ1-1; D unresolved. V was pared by 0 bases and J by 5 bases, with 8 bases between. CDR3 length: 13 amino acids. Germline CDR1 and CDR2: SGDLS and YYNGEE. The CDR3 spells CASSVALDTEAFF. In DNA, the CDR3 is TGTGCCAGCAGCGTAGCCCTAGATACTGAAGCTTTCTTT. Variable domain in full (rest from reference TRBV9 and TRBJ1-1): DSGVTQTPKHLITATGQRVTLRCSPRSGDLSVYWYQQSLDQGLQFLIQYYNGEERAKGNILERFSAQQFPDLHSELNLSSLELGDSALYFCASSVALDTEAFFGQGTRLTVV.

This clone was seen only once. The chain is built from TRBV18 and TRBJ2-7; a weak D match, TRBD2 (5 bases). The CDR3 loop spans 18 amino acids. CDR1 and CDR2 from the germline V gene are KGHSH and LQKENI. V lost 0 bases and J 2 bases, leaving 20 bases between the germline ends. The CDR3 reads CASSPPVAREIRPYEQYV. Here the CDR3 DNA reads TGTGCCAGCTCACCACCGGTGGCGAGGGAAATTCGCCCCTACGAGCAGTACGTC.

The chain couples TRBV5-6 to TRBJ1-6; D is possibly TRBD1 (5 bases). This CDR3 contains 15 residues. V was pared by 0 bases and J by 8 bases, with 12 bases between. The germline V gene has CDR1 SGHDT and CDR2 YYEEEE. The CDR3 loop is CASSLVGLVDSPLHF. The CDR3 DNA reads as TGTGCCAGCAGCTTGGTGGGACTTGTAGATTCACCCCTCCACTTT. The whole variable domain, filled in from reference TRBV5-6 and TRBJ1-6, reads DAGVTQSPTHLIKTRGQQVTLRCSPKSGHDTVSWYQQALGQGPQFIFQYYEEEERQRGNFPDRFSGHQFPNYSSELNVNALLLGDSALYLCASSLVGLVDSPLHFGNGTRLTVT.

The gene calls are TRBV19 and TRBJ2-7; tentative D call: TRBD1 (6 bases). Trimming removed 4 bases from V and 5 bases from J, with 9 bases in between. This CDR3 is built from 12 residues. Germline assignment: CDR1 LNHDA and CDR2 SQIVND (reference sequence). For the CDR3, the DNA is TGTGCCAGTAGTAAAGGGGGAGACGAGCAGTACTTC. Its protein is CASSKGGDEQYF.

The rearrangement uses TRBV4-1 and TRBJ2-3; D gene ambiguous. V was shortened by 1 base and J by 4 bases, with 12 bases between the two germline ends. The CDR3 consists of 15 residues. Per the germline V gene, CDR1 is MGHRA and CDR2 is YSYEKL. In nucleotides, the CDR3 is TGCGCCAGCAGCCAAGGACAACTCAGCGCAGATACGCAGTATTTT. Translated, it gives CASSQGQLSADTQYF.

V usage is TRBV24-1 and J usage is TRBJ2-6, with D perhaps matching TRBD2 (6 bases). Germline loops: CDR1 KGHDR, CDR2 SFDVKD. With 6 bases removed from V and 1 base from J, the gap between germline ends came to 15 bases. The CDR3 length is 17 residues. CDR3 nucleotides: TGTGCCACCAGTCCCGGGACTCACGGATCTGGGGCCAACGTCCTGACTTTC. This sequence encodes CATSPGTHGSGANVLTF.

V and J are TRBV4-3 and TRBJ1-1, with 9 bases matching TRBD1. Losses at the gene ends were 0 bases for V and 3 bases for J; bases not matched to a gene: 5. CDR1 and CDR2 (germline): LGHNA, YSLEER. This CDR3 comprises 16 residues. The CDR3: CASSQDLGQGYTEAFF. DNA for the CDR3: TGCGCCAGCAGCCAAGATCTTGGACAGGGGTACACTGAAGCTTTCTTT.